These 32 T cell receptor beta chains originate from one sample sequenced in a study of cytomegalovirus exposure and HLA in healthy donors (dated by TCRdb to the late 2010s). Library preparation used the immunoSEQ multiplex PCR assay. The multiplex PCR relied on a mix of 60 forward primers for TCR Vbeta segments and 13 reverse primers for TCR Jbeta segments. In its TCRdb copy, this immuneACCESS table keeps in-frame sequences only and misses some clones. Where compared with another copy, unresolved V genes explain less than half of these, and the others have no known cause. The sample includes 95,000 to 150,000 clones, with around 69% observed a single time. Clones ranked in the top ten supply under 9.5% of the sample. The sample comprised PBMCs. These receptors all stem from a woman aged 40 to 50 in good health and CMV-seropositive.

CDR3 in amino acids: CAISDTKKSERGYTF. The DNA of the CDR3 is TGTGCCATCAGTGACACTAAAAAATCAGAGCGTGGCTACACCTTC. The J gene is TRBJ1-2, the V gene TRBV10-3; unclear D gene. Deletions cut 3 bases from V and 7 bases from J, with 18 bases between. The germline V gene has CDR1 ENHRY and CDR2 SYGVKD. The CDR3 contains 15 residues.

In its sample, this clone was seen a few times. Other nucleotide sequences from this sample produce the same CDR3. The chain links TRBV4-1 to TRBJ1-5, with 8 bases identical to TRBD1. Per germline, CDR1 MGHRA and CDR2 YSYEKL. The CDR3 spans 15 residues. With V trimmed by 0 bases and J by 3 bases, 1 base remained unmatched. CDR3 loop: CASSQETGVNQPQHF. Written as DNA, the CDR3 is TGCGCCAGCAGCCAAGAGACAGGGGTCAATCAGCCCCAGCATTTT.

The chain recombines TRBV7-2 with TRBJ2-5; the match to TRBD1 covers 11 bases. Germline V gene sequence: CDR1 SGHTA, CDR2 FQGNSA. CDR3 length: 16 residues. The J segment lost 2 bases and the V segment lost 4 bases, leaving 6 bases of the junction unmatched. The chain's CDR3 is CASSYRTGGLQETQYF. CDR3 nucleotide sequence: TGTGCCAGCAGCTACCGGACAGGGGGCCTGCAAGAGACCCAGTACTTC.

This chain links TRBV2 with TRBJ2-7; no clear D. The germline CDR1 and CDR2 sequences are SNHLY and FYNNEI. V lost 5 bases to trimming and J lost 1 base, with 6 bases between them. The CDR3 is 12 residues long. The CDR3, as DNA: TGTGCCAGCAGTAGGAGTTCCTACGAGCAGTACTTC. This translates into CASSRSSYEQYF.

The table lists this clone with a few counts. This chain connects TRBV6-1 to TRBJ1-1; possibly TRBD1 for D (6 bases). Germline CDR1 and CDR2: MNHNS and SASEGT. The V gene lost 3 bases and the J gene lost 8 bases, with 19 bases spanning the gap. The CDR3 runs to 15 residues. The CDR3 protein is CASSEQGQGFFEAFF. In nucleotides, the CDR3 is TGTGCCAGCAGTGAGCAAGGGCAGGGGTTTTTCGAAGCTTTCTTT.

V and J are TRBV27 and TRBJ2-3; no firm D call. The CDR3 loop spans 16 amino acids. The germline V and J ends were trimmed by 6 bases and 1 base, with 17 bases remaining between them. CDR1 and CDR2 from the germline V gene are MNHEY and SMNVEV (reference sequence). CDR3 residues: CASSQIRVPGTDTQYF. The CDR3 bases are TGTGCCAGCAGCCAAATCCGCGTGCCGGGCACAGATACGCAGTATTTT.

V and J are TRBV5-1 and TRBJ2-3; D call uncertain. CDR3 size: 12 residues. The germline V gene has CDR1 SGHRS and CDR2 YFSETQ. The V and J ends lost 1 base and 6 bases respectively, with 6 bases between them. The CDR3 region is CASSLLLDTQYF. The CDR3 DNA is TGCGCCAGCAGCTTGCTTTTGGATACGCAGTATTTT.

This clone came up a few times. This chain links TRBV29-1 with TRBJ2-3; the match to TRBD2 covers 8 bases. Germline values: CDR1 SQVTM, CDR2 ANQGSEA. Germline trimming cut 0 bases from V and 1 base from J; bases unmatched to any gene: 3. CDR3 length equals 15 residues. The CDR3 bases are TGCAGCGTTGAAGATCGGCGGGAGGGCACAGATACGCAGTATTTT. Amino acids: CSVEDRREGTDTQYF.

This clone has only a few counts. The rearrangement uses TRBV5-4 and TRBJ2-3; D perhaps matches TRBD1 (6 bases). The CDR3 loop spans 15 amino acids. Trimming cost V 4 bases and J 6 bases, with 18 bases left between them. Per germline, CDR1 SGHNT and CDR2 YYREEE (reference sequence). The CDR3 region is CASSLTRSRGDTQYF. The CDR3 DNA reads TGTGCCAGCAGCCTTACCCGATCCAGGGGCGATACGCAGTATTTT.

This clone has just a few counts. The J gene is TRBJ1-5, the V gene TRBV9, with D possibly being TRBD1 (5 bases). Germline CDR1 is SGDLS and CDR2 is YYNGEE. The CDR3 length is 12 residues. V shed 1 base and J shed 13 bases, with 12 bases lying between them. The CDR3 is CASSVKARGQHF. As DNA, the CDR3 is TGTGCCAGCAGCGTAAAGGCCCGGGGGCAGCATTTT.

V usage is TRBV10-3 and J usage is TRBJ1-1; D uncertain. Germline V gives CDR1 ENHRY, CDR2 SYGVKD. This CDR3 contains 14 residues. V was trimmed by 3 bases and J by 1 base, leaving 9 bases between them. CDR3 nucleotide sequence: TGTGCCATCAGTGATCAAACAGCGAACACTGAAGCTTTCTTT. It yields the protein CAISDQTANTEAFF.

This clone came up a few times. The chain carries TRBV9 and TRBJ2-2, with TRBD2 as a possible D gene (5 bases). CDR3 length: 14 amino acids. With 0 bases removed from V and 7 bases from J, the gap between germline ends came to 10 bases. Germline CDR1 and CDR2: SGDLS and YYNGEE. The CDR3 bases are TGTGCCAGCAGCGTAGGTGGGAGCGGCGGGGAGCTGTTTTTT. Protein: CASSVGGSGGELFF.

This chain links TRBV6-6 with TRBJ2-1, with 7 bases fitting TRBD2. CDR1 is MNHNY, CDR2 SVGAGI, per germline (reference sequence). CDR3 length: 11 residues. J was trimmed by 5 bases and V by 10 bases; bases with no gene match: 2. The CDR3 is CATSGNNEQFF. The CDR3 DNA sequence: TGTGCCACAAGCGGGAACAATGAGCAGTTCTTC.

This chain connects TRBV10-3 to TRBJ2-1; 13 bases are shared with TRBD2. The ends lost 8 bases at V and 0 bases at J; junction bases unmatched: 10. The CDR3 runs 18 residues. Per germline, CDR1 ENHRY and CDR2 SYGVKD. This CDR3 reads CAIQSGLAGRGSYNEQFF. As DNA, the CDR3 is TGTGCCATCCAGTCGGGACTAGCGGGGCGAGGCTCCTACAATGAGCAGTTCTTC.

There are a few counts of this clone. V usage is TRBV19 and J usage is TRBJ2-5; 8 bases agree with TRBD1. Unmatched junction bases numbered 11, after V lost 5 bases and J lost 3 bases. In germline, CDR1 is LNHDA, CDR2 SQIVND (reference sequence). The CDR3 is 16 residues long. The CDR3: CASSAGGAGGEETQYF. As DNA, the CDR3 is TGTGCCAGTAGTGCAGGAGGGGCAGGGGGCGAAGAGACCCAGTACTTC.

This chain connects TRBV25-1 to TRBJ2-5, with TRBD2 as a possible D gene (6 bases). The CDR3 has 13 amino acids. Looked up from germline, CDR1 is MGHDK and CDR2 is SYGVNS. V was trimmed by 2 bases and J by 5 bases, leaving 9 bases between them. The CDR3 loop reads CASSEPGRETQYF. Written as DNA, the CDR3 is TGTGCCAGCAGTGAACCAGGGAGGGAGACCCAGTACTTC.

V and J are TRBV13 and TRBJ2-5, with D tentatively TRBD1 (6 bases). V lost 6 bases, J lost 9 bases, and 11 bases lay in between. CDR1 is PRHDT, CDR2 FYEKMQ, per germline (reference sequence). The length of the CDR3 is 11 residues. The CDR3 nucleotides read TGTGCCAGCAGTAGCAGGGGCCCCCAGTACTTC. Translated, it gives CASSSRGPQYF.

This clone appeared a single time. This rearrangement joins TRBV14 to TRBJ2-1, with TRBD2 as a possible D gene (5 bases). Trimming shortened V by 3 bases and J by 0 bases, and 24 bases separated the two germline ends. The CDR3 extends over 20 amino acids. Germline V CDR1 and CDR2: SGHDN, FVKESK. CDR3 DNA sequence: TGTGCCAGCAGCCACTATGATGCTAGCCCCGACCCGAGCTCCTACAATGAGCAGTTCTTC. This sequence encodes CASSHYDASPDPSSYNEQFF.

The chain is built from TRBV30 and TRBJ1-5; perhaps TRBD1 as D (6 bases). The CDR3 has 14 residues. CDR1 is GTSNPN and CDR2 is SVGIG in the germline V gene (reference sequence). The V end lost 1 base, the J end lost 2 bases, and 9 bases lay between the germline ends. The CDR3 region is CAWSGGLGNQPQHF. The CDR3 nucleotides are TGTGCCTGGAGTGGGGGGCTTGGCAATCAGCCCCAGCATTTT.

The genes are TRBV15 and TRBJ1-1, with D tentatively TRBD1 (5 bases). The CDR3 has 14 residues. Per the germline V gene, CDR1 is LNHNV and CDR2 is YYDKDF (reference sequence). The V and J ends lost 0 bases and 1 base respectively, with 6 bases between them. This CDR3 reads CATSRDGQNTEAFF. CDR3 DNA: TGTGCCACCAGCAGAGATGGACAGAACACTGAAGCTTTCTTT.

The rearrangement uses TRBV2 and TRBJ2-7, with TRBD1 matching 9 bases. The CDR3 consists of 13 residues. V gave up 6 bases and J gave up 5 bases; unmatched junction bases: 5. Looked up from germline, CDR1 is SNHLY and CDR2 is FYNNEI. CDR3 sequence (DNA): TGTGCCAGCAGCCGGGACAGGGTCCACGAGCAGTACTTC. Residues: CASSRDRVHEQYF.

The chain is built from TRBV4-1 and TRBJ1-2; D may be TRBD1 (5 bases). The CDR3 extends over 15 amino acids. V was clipped by 4 bases and J by 3 bases, with 15 bases between them. Germline V CDR1 and CDR2: MGHRA, YSYEKL. The CDR3, as DNA: TGCGCCAGCAGCCTCGGACACGTACGACACTATGGCTACACCTTC. It encodes CASSLGHVRHYGYTF.

There are a few counts of this clone. The genes are TRBV29-1 and TRBJ2-5; tentative D call: TRBD1 (6 bases). Germline V CDR1 and CDR2: SQVTM, ANQGSEA. The V gene lost 7 bases and the J gene lost 4 bases, with 16 bases spanning the gap. The CDR3 totals 13 residues. This CDR3 is CSGSQGPPETQYF. For the CDR3, the DNA is TGCAGCGGCTCCCAGGGGCCCCCAGAGACCCAGTACTTC.

The V gene is TRBV11-3, the J gene TRBJ2-1; D may be TRBD2 (5 bases). V lost 5 bases and J 3 bases, leaving 14 bases between the germline ends. Germline V gene data show CDR1 as SGHNT and CDR2 as YENEEA. CDR3 length equals 15 residues. The CDR3 region has the DNA TGTGCCAGCAGCCCCAAGGGAGATTTCTACAATGAGCAGTTCTTC. Its translation is CASSPKGDFYNEQFF.

The chain joins TRBV30 to TRBJ1-1; D unresolved. This CDR3 spans 13 amino acids. The V gene's germline CDR1 is GTSNPN and CDR2 SVGIG (reference sequence). With 2 bases removed from V and 3 bases from J, the gap between germline ends came to 10 bases. The chain's CDR3 is CAWSRVAHTEAFF. The CDR3 coding sequence is TGTGCCTGGAGTAGAGTCGCCCACACTGAAGCTTTCTTT.

This clone was counted a single time. The rearrangement uses TRBV6-1 and TRBJ1-1; D possibly corresponds to TRBD1 (6 bases). CDR1 is MNHNS and CDR2 is SASEGT in the germline V gene. The V and J ends lost 6 bases and 0 bases respectively, with 14 bases between them. The CDR3 length is 15 residues. As DNA, the CDR3 is TGTGCCAGCAGCCTCGGGCAGGGGATGAACACTGAAGCTTTCTTT. Amino acid sequence: CASSLGQGMNTEAFF.

The chain joins TRBV25-1 to TRBJ2-1; D is uncertain. Trimming removed 5 bases at V and 3 bases at J, with 8 bases between. This CDR3 is 13 amino acids long. The germline V gene encodes CDR1 MGHDK and CDR2 SYGVNS. The CDR3, as DNA: TGTGCCAGCAGTCGGCCGGGCTACAATGAGCAGTTCTTC. It specifies CASSRPGYNEQFF.

The chain combines TRBV10-1 with TRBJ2-1; 8 bases are shared with TRBD2. The CDR3 runs 13 residues. Germline loops: CDR1 WNHNN, CDR2 SYGVQD (reference sequence). With V trimmed by 3 bases and J by 14 bases, 9 bases remained unmatched. CDR3 amino acids: CASSDLLSGRKFF. The CDR3 bases are TGCGCCAGCAGTGACCTGCTGAGCGGGAGAAAGTTCTTC.

The chain links TRBV7-8 to TRBJ1-5, with D perhaps matching TRBD1 (5 bases). The CDR3 contains 14 residues. Germline V CDR1 and CDR2: SGHVS, FQNEAQ. Deletions cut 5 bases from V and 3 bases from J, with 11 bases between. Written as DNA, the CDR3 is TGTGCCAGCAGCCCAGGACAAATCAATCAGCCCCAGCATTTT. Its protein is CASSPGQINQPQHF. Together with reference TRBV7-8 and TRBJ1-5, the CDR3 gives the full variable domain: GAGVSQSPRYKVAKRGQDVALRCDPISGHVSLFWYQQALGQGPEFLTYFQNEAQLDKSGLPSDRFFAERPEGSVSTLKIQRTQQEDSAVYLCASSPGQINQPQHFGDGTRLSIL.

The sample holds a few counts of this clone. The V and J genes are TRBV5-6 and TRBJ2-1, with a possible D match to TRBD1 (8 bases). The germline V gene encodes CDR1 SGHDT and CDR2 YYEEEE. The V and J ends lost 3 bases and 5 bases respectively, with 15 bases between them. The CDR3 is 15 residues long. The CDR3 coding sequence is TGTGCCAGCAGCTACAGGGGGGGCCTTGACAATGAGCAGTTCTTC. Translated: CASSYRGGLDNEQFF.

The gene calls are TRBV5-1 and TRBJ2-1; 9 positions agree with TRBD2. Per germline, CDR1 SGHRS and CDR2 YFSETQ. J was trimmed by 1 base and V by 3 bases; bases with no gene match: 11. The CDR3 consists of 18 residues. CDR3 in amino acids: CASSWPETSGSSYNEQFF. The DNA of the CDR3 is TGCGCCAGCAGCTGGCCCGAGACTAGCGGATCTTCCTACAATGAGCAGTTCTTC.

This clone was seen a handful of times. This rearrangement joins TRBV25-1 to TRBJ2-5, with 7 positions matching TRBD1. From germline, CDR1 is MGHDK and CDR2 SYGVNS. The CDR3 spans 13 residues. Trimming at V came to 4 bases and at J to 5 bases, leaving 4 bases not matched to a gene. The CDR3 nucleotides read TGTGCCAGCAGTGTTTTACAGGGGGAGACCCAGTACTTC. Encoded protein: CASSVLQGETQYF. The variable domain in full, with the rest retrieved from reference TRBV25-1 and TRBJ2-5, is EADIYQTPRYLVIGTGKKITLECSQTMGHDKMYWYQQDPGMELHLIHYSYGVNSTEKGDLSSESTVSRIRTEHFPLTLESARPSHTSQYLCASSVLQGETQYFGPGTRLLVL.